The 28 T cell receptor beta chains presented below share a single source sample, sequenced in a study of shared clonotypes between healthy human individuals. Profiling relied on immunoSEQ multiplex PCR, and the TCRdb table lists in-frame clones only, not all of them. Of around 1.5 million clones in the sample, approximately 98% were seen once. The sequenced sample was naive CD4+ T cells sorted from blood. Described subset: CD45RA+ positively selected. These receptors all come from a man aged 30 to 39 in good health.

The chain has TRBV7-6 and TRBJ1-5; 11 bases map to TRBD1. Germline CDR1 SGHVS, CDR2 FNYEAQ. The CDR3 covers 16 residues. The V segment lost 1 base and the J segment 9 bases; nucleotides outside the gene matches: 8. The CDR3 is CASSLVVPGQGGPQHF. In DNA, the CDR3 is TGTGCCAGCAGCTTAGTTGTACCGGGACAGGGGGGGCCCCAGCATTTT.

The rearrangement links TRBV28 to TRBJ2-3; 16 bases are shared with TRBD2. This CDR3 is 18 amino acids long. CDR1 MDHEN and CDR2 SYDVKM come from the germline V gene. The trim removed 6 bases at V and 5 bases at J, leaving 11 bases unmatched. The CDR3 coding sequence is TGTGCCAGCAGCCTAGGGACTAGCGGGAGGGCCCGTAGAGATACGCAGTATTTT. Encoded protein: CASSLGTSGRARRDTQYF. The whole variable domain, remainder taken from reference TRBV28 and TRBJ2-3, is DVKVTQSSRYLVKRTGEKVFLECVQDMDHENMFWYRQDPGLGLRLIYFSYDVKMKEKGDIPEGYSVSREKKERFSLILESASTNQTSMYLCASSLGTSGRARRDTQYFGPGTRLTVL.

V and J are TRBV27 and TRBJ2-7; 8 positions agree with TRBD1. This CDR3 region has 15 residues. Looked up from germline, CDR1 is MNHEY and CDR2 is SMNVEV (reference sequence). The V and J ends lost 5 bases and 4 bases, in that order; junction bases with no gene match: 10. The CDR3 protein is CASSPSRTGSYEQYF. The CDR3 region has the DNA TGTGCCAGCAGTCCCTCACGGACAGGGAGTTACGAGCAGTACTTC.

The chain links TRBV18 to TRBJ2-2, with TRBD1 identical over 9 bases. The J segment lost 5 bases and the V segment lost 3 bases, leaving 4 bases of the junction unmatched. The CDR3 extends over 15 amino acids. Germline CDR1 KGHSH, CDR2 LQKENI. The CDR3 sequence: CASSPRQGETGELFF. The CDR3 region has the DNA TGTGCCAGCTCACCCAGACAGGGGGAGACCGGGGAGCTGTTTTTT. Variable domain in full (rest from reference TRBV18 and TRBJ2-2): NAGVMQNPRHLVRRRGQEARLRCSPMKGHSHVYWYRQLPEEGLKFMVYLQKENIIDESGMPKERFSAEFPKEGPSILRIQQVVRGDSAAYFCASSPRQGETGELFFGEGSRLTVL.

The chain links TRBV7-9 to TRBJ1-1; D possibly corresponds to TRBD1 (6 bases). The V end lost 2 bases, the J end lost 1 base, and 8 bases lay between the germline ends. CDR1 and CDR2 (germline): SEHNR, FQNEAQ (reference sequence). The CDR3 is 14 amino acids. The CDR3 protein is CASSLQGQNTEAFF. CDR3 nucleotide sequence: TGTGCCAGCAGCTTACAGGGACAGAACACTGAAGCTTTCTTT. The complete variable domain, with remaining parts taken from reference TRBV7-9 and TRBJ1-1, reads DTGVSQNPRHKITKRGQNVTFRCDPISEHNRLYWYRQTLGQGPEFLTYFQNEAQLEKSRLLSDRFSAERPKGSFSTLEIQRTEQGDSAMYLCASSLQGQNTEAFFGQGTRLTVV.

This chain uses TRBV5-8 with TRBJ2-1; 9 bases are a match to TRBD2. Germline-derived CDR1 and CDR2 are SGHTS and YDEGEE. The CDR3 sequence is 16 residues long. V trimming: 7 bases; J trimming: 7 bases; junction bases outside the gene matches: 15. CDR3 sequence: CASSTGVGTSGNEQFF. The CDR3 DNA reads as TGTGCCAGCTCGACTGGTGTGGGAACTAGCGGGAATGAGCAGTTCTTC.

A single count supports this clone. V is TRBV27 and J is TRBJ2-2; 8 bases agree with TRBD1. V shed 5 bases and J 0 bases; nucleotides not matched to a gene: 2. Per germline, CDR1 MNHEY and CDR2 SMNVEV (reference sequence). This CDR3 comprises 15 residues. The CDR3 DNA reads TGTGCCAGCAGTATACAGGGGGCGAACACCGGGGAGCTGTTTTTT. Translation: CASSIQGANTGELFF.

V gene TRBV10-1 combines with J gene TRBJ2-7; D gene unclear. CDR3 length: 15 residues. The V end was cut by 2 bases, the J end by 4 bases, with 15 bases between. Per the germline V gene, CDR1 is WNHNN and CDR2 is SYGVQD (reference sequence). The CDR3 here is CASSEVGNLRYEQYF. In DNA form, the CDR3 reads TGCGCCAGCAGTGAGGTGGGGAACTTGAGGTACGAGCAGTACTTC.

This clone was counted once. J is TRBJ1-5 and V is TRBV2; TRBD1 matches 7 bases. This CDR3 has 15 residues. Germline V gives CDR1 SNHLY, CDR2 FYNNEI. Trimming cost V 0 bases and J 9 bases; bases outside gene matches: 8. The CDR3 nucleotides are TGTGCCAGCAGTGAAGCGCCGACAGGGATAGGGCCCCAGCATTTT. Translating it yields CASSEAPTGIGPQHF.

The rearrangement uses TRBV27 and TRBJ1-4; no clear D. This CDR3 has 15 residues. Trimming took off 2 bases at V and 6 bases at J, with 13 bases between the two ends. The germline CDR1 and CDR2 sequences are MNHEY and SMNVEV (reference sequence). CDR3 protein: CASSLVRYRDEKLFF. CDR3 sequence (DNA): TGTGCCAGCAGTTTAGTGAGGTACCGAGATGAAAAACTGTTTTTT.

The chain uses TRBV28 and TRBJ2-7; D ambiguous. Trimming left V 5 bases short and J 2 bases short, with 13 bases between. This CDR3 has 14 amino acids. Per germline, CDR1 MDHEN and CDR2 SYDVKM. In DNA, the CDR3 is TGTGCCAGCAGTACACACGATTTCGCCTACGAGCAGTACTTC. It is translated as CASSTHDFAYEQYF.

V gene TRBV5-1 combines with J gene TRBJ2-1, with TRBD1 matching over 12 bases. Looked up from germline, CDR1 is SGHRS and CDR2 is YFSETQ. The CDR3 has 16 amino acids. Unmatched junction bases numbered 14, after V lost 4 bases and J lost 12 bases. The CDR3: CASSPAGQGAKIVQFF. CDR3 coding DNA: TGCGCCAGCAGCCCGGCGGGACAGGGGGCGAAAATCGTGCAGTTCTTC.

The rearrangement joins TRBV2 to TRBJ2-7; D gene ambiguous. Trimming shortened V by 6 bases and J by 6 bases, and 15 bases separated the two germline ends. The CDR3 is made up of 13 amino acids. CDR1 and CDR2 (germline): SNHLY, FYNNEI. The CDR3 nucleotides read TGTGCCAGCAGCGAACTTAGGGCTGGCGAGCAGTACTTC. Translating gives CASSELRAGEQYF.

CDR3 loop: CASSLASGLGEQYF. The CDR3 nucleotides are TGTGCCAGCAGTTTGGCCAGCGGGTTGGGCGAGCAGTACTTC. The V gene is TRBV28, the J gene TRBJ2-7; possible D gene TRBD2, 6 bases. The germline V gene has CDR1 MDHEN and CDR2 SYDVKM. The V gene lost 3 bases and the J gene lost 6 bases, with 15 bases spanning the gap. This CDR3 contains 14 residues.

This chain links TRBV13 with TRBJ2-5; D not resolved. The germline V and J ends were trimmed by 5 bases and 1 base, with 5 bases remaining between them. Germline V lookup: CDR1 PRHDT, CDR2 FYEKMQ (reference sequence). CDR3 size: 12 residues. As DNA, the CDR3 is TGTGCCAGCAGCCCCCTCCAAGAGACCCAGTACTTC. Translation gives CASSPLQETQYF.

The CDR3 DNA follows: TGTGCCTGGAGTGTACTGGGGGGTCCGGGGGACCAGCCCCAGCATTTT. It yields the protein CAWSVLGGPGDQPQHF. The chain carries TRBV30 and TRBJ1-5; D is possibly TRBD1 (5 bases). This CDR3 has 16 amino acids. Trimming stripped 0 bases from V and 7 bases from J, with 19 bases between. Looked up from germline, CDR1 is GTSNPN and CDR2 is SVGIG (reference sequence). The complete variable domain, with remaining parts taken from reference TRBV30 and TRBJ1-5, reads SQTIHQWPATLVQPVGSPLSLECTVEGTSNPNLYWYRQAAGRGLQLLFYSVGIGQISSEVPQNLSASRPQDRQFILSSKKLLLSDSGFYLCAWSVLGGPGDQPQHFGDGTRLSIL.

The CDR3 loop is CASSEPNEQFF. Here the CDR3 DNA reads TGTGCCAGCAGTGAACCCAATGAGCAGTTCTTC. This rearrangement joins TRBV2 to TRBJ2-1, with D uncertain. Germline V lookup: CDR1 SNHLY, CDR2 FYNNEI. The CDR3 spans 11 residues. The ends were cut back, 2 bases at V and 6 bases at J, with 2 bases in the middle. Using reference TRBV2 and TRBJ2-1 for the parts outside the CDR3, the full variable domain is EPEVTQTPSHQVTQMGQEVILRCVPISNHLYFYWYRQILGQKVEFLVSFYNNEISEKSEIFDDQFSVERPDGSNFTLKIRSTKLEDSAMYFCASSEPNEQFFGPGTRLTVL.

CDR3 in amino acids: CASSSSPHRFNEQYF. For the CDR3, the DNA is TGTGCCAGCAGTTCATCCCCCCACAGGTTTAACGAGCAGTACTTC. J is TRBJ2-7 and V is TRBV6-5; perhaps TRBD1 as D (5 bases). Germline V gives CDR1 MNHEY, CDR2 SVGAGI. With 4 bases removed from V and 5 bases from J, the gap between germline ends came to 18 bases. The CDR3 length is 15 residues.

For the CDR3, the DNA is TGCGCCAGCAGTCTTAGGGCTAGCGTGGACATTCAAGAGACCCAGTACTTC. It yields the protein CASSLRASVDIQETQYF. The chain combines TRBV10-2 with TRBJ2-5; D possibly corresponds to TRBD2 (6 bases). Germline-derived CDR1 and CDR2 are WSHSY and SAAADI. The CDR3 is 17 residues long. The V and J ends lost 5 bases and 2 bases respectively, with 21 bases between them.

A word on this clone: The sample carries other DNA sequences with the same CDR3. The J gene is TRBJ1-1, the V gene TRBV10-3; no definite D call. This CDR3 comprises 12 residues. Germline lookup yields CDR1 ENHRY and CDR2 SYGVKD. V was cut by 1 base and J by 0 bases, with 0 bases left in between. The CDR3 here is CAISELNTEAFF. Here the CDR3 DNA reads TGTGCCATCAGTGAGTTGAACACTGAAGCTTTCTTT.

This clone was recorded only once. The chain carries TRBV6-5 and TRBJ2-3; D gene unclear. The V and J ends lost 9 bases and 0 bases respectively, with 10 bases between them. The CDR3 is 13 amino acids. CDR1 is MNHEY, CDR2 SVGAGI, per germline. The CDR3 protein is CASRLRSTDTQYF. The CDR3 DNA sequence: TGTGCCAGTCGTTTGCGTAGCACAGATACGCAGTATTTT.

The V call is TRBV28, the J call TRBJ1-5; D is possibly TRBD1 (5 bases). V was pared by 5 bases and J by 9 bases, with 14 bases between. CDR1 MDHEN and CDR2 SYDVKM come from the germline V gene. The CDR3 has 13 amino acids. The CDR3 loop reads CASSLSSGRPQHF. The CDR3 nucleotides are TGTGCCAGCAGTCTAAGTTCAGGGAGGCCCCAGCATTTT.

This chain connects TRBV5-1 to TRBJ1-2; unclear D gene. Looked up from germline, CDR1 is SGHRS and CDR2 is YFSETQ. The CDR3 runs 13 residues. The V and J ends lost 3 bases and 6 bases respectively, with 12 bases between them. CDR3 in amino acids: CASSSNTLNGYTF. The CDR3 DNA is TGCGCCAGCAGCTCCAACACCTTGAATGGCTACACCTTC.

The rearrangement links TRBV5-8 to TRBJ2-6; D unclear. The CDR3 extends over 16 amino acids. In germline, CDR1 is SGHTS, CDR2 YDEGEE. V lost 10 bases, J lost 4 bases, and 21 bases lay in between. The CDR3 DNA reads TGTGCCCGTACTGACCCACTTATAAGGGGGGCCAACGTCCTGACTTTC. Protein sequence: CARTDPLIRGANVLTF.

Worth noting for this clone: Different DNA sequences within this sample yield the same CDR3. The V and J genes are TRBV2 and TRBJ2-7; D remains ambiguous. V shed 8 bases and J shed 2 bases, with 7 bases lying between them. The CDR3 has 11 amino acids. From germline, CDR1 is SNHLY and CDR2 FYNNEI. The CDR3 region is CASRLAYEQYF. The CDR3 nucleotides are TGTGCCAGCCGCCTCGCCTACGAGCAGTACTTC.

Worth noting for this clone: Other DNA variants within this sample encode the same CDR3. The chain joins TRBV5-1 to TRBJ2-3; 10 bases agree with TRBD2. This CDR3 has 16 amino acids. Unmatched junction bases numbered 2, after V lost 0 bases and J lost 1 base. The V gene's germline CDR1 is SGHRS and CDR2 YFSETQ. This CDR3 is CASSLGLAGRTDTQYF. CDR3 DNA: TGCGCCAGCAGCTTGGGACTAGCGGGCCGCACAGATACGCAGTATTTT. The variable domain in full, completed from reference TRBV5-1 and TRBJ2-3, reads KAGVTQTPRYLIKTRGQQVTLSCSPISGHRSVSWYQQTPGQGLQFLFEYFSETQRNKGNFPGRFSGRQFSNSRSEMNVSTLELGDSALYLCASSLGLAGRTDTQYFGPGTRLTVL.

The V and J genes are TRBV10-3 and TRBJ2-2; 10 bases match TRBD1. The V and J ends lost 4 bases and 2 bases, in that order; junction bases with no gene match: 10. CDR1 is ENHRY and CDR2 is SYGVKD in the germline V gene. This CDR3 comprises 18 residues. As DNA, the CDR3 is TGTGCCATCAGTGGGGACAGGGGTCGGGATAAAAACACCGGGGAGCTGTTTTTT. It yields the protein CAISGDRGRDKNTGELFF.

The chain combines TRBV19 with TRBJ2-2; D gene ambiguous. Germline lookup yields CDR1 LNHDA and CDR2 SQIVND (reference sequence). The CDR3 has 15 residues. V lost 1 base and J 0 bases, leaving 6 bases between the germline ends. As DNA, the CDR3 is TGTGCCAGTAGTATAGGGGCCGCGAACACCGGGGAGCTGTTTTTT. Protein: CASSIGAANTGELFF.